This note documents a single T cell receptor (beta chain) sequence. Its target is not known. These data come from a study of CXCR3-negative and CXCR3-positive naive CD8 T cells. Findings and caveats of the study: Similar levels of surface CD5 were seen between naive subsets; TCR strength was inferred from TRB CDR3 properties. Naive subsets were similarly diverse, while memory CD8+ repertoires were much less diverse. CXCR3-positive naive cells had more hydrophobic TRB CDR3s than CXCR3-negative naive cells. Naive cells that were CXCR3-negative or CXCR3-positive used TRBV-TRBJ genes alike, while memory cells diverged.

Looked up from germline, CDR1 is MDHEN and CDR2 is SYDVKM. The CDR3 loop spans 16 amino acids. Among CD8+ T cells, naive ones were CD45RO-CCR7+CD27+CD95-. The authors made the TRB cDNA libraries by 5' RACE using UMI labels. Reanalyzing the 5' RACE reads, TCRdb keeps one entry per CDR3 protein, without DNA. This sample's clone table lists about 98,000 distinct CDR3 sequences. The rearrangement uses TRBV28 and TRBJ2-1; no DNA is available, so the TRBD1 call from TCRdb remains unchecked. The specimen was naive CXCR3+ CD8+ T cells from blood. The subset here: CD45RO-CCR7+CD27+CD95- naive CD8+ T cells expressing CXCR3 (TNR3+). The TCR sequence derives from a human donor in good health. Some clones in this sample may be carry-over from other donors' samples. The CDR3: CASRPNRATTYNEQFF. Using reference TRBV28 and TRBJ2-1 for the parts outside the CDR3, the full variable domain is DVKVTQSSRYLVKRTGEKVFLECVQDMDHENMFWYRQDPGLGLRLIYFSYDVKMKEKGDIPEGYSVSREKKERFSLILESASTNQTSMYLCASRPNRATTYNEQFFGPGTRLTVL.